The 4 T cell receptor beta chains below all came from one sample that was sequenced in a study of blood T cell repertoires in COVID-19. TCRdb's copy holds only in-frame clones and misses some; the assay was immunoSEQ multiplex PCR. The data show over 20,000 clones, around 88% seen once. Sequencing was carried out using peripheral blood. These receptor sequences come from a man in his 70s with acute or convalescent COVID-19.

This sequence joins TRBV7-8 and TRBJ2-7; a possible D gene is TRBD1 (5 bases). Germline V gene lookup returns CDR1 SGHVS and CDR2 FQNEAQ. V was trimmed by 2 bases and J by 6 bases, leaving 14 bases between them. This CDR3 region has 14 residues. The CDR3 spells CASSLSAGYGEQYF. DNA of the CDR3: TGTGCCAGCAGCTTATCAGCAGGGTACGGCGAGCAGTACTTC. The variable domain in full, completed from reference TRBV7-8 and TRBJ2-7, reads GAGVSQSPRYKVAKRGQDVALRCDPISGHVSLFWYQQALGQGPEFLTYFQNEAQLDKSGLPSDRFFAERPEGSVSTLKIQRTQQEDSAVYLCASSLSAGYGEQYFGPGTRLTVT.

V gene TRBV9 combines with J gene TRBJ2-7; tentatively, D is TRBD1 (6 bases). V lost 0 bases to trimming and J lost 9 bases, with 16 bases between them. The CDR3 runs to 14 residues. CDR1 SGDLS and CDR2 YYNGEE come from the germline V gene. CDR3 DNA: TGTGCCAGCAGCGTAGAAGTCTACAGGGCGCGGCAGTACTTC. It codes for CASSVEVYRARQYF. The whole variable domain, filled in from reference TRBV9 and TRBJ2-7, reads DSGVTQTPKHLITATGQRVTLRCSPRSGDLSVYWYQQSLDQGLQFLIQYYNGEERAKGNILERFSAQQFPDLHSELNLSSLELGDSALYFCASSVEVYRARQYFGPGTRLTVT.

V gene TRBV7-6 combines with J gene TRBJ1-5; maybe TRBD1 (5 bases). This CDR3 region has 13 residues. The V and J ends lost 3 bases and 4 bases respectively, with 7 bases between them. Per the germline V gene, CDR1 is SGHVS and CDR2 is FNYEAQ. The CDR3 nucleotides are TGTGCCAGCAGCTTCGGGGGAAATCAGCCCCAGCATTTT. It is translated as CASSFGGNQPQHF.

The chain recombines TRBV11-2 with TRBJ2-1; 9 bases are shared with TRBD2. The J segment lost 2 bases and the V segment lost 3 bases, leaving 8 bases of the junction unmatched. CDR1 and CDR2 (germline): SGHAT, FQNNGV. The CDR3 loop spans 17 amino acids. CDR3 protein: CASSFRASGITYNEQFF. Written as DNA, the CDR3 is TGTGCCAGCAGCTTTCGTGCTAGCGGGATTACCTACAATGAGCAGTTCTTC.